Listed here is a single T cell receptor beta chain. What it recognizes is unknown. This sample stems from a study of T-cell memory formation after mild COVID-19. Overall study findings and caveats: From day 15 to 85, contracting clones were balanced between CD4 and CD8, whereas later expanders leaned toward CD4+.

Researchers used 5'RACE with constant-segment primers to make TCR alpha and TCR beta cDNA libraries that carry sample barcodes and UMIs. TCRdb re-called the 5' RACE reads with MiXCR, one entry per CDR3 protein. The data show roughly 190,000 distinct CDR3 sequences, around 16% seen once. The CDR3 covers 11 residues. CDR1 DFQATT and CDR2 SNEGSKA come from the germline V gene (reference sequence). Trimming pared 6 bases from V and 6 bases from J, leaving 9 bases between. The sequencing sample was made of PBMCs or a T cell subset sorted from them (not recorded which). This chain joins TRBV20-1 and TRBJ2-1, with D unresolved. This receptor was taken from an adult woman who had mild COVID-19 (a few samples of this study predate the infection). Cell type and time point are not known. This CDR3 is CSARIGNEQFF. CDR3 DNA: TGCAGTGCGAGGATTGGCAATGAGCAGTTCTTC.